The 5 T cell receptor beta chains below were found in one sample sequenced in a study of Tregs in tolerant kidney transplant recipients (dated by TCRdb to between 2018 and 2021). This specimen's time point label, interpreted: blood sample drawn before combined kidney and bone marrow transplant. The library came from the immunoSEQ multiplex PCR assay. TCRdb stores this immuneACCESS table with in-frame sequences only. Part of the clones is absent; in the studies checked, under half of the shortfall reflects unresolved V genes, and no reason is known for the rest. The table for this sample shows under 40,000 clones. Around 14% of the sample is held by the ten biggest clonotypes. Sequencing used CD8+ T cells from blood, obtained before the transplant. Receptors originate from a human donor who received a combined kidney and bone marrow transplant.

About this clone itself: The read stops 3 residues short of the end of the CDR3; the missing end is completed from the germline J gene. The chain uses TRBV30 and TRBJ2-1; 7 bases map to TRBD1. CDR1 GTSNPN and CDR2 SVGIG come from the germline V gene (reference sequence). The CDR3 is made up of 11 amino acids. The V gene end was trimmed by 1 base and the J gene end by 9 bases; junction bases not matched to a gene: 0. CDR3 in amino acids: CAWSAGGEQFF. CDR3 DNA, as far as it was read: TGTGCCTGGAGTGCAGGGGGTGAG.

On this clone itself: The read halts 3 residues ahead of the CDR3 end, with the missing end drawn from the germline J gene. This chain joins TRBV19 and TRBJ1-5, with D possibly being TRBD1 (5 bases). Germline CDR1 and CDR2: LNHDA and SQIVND (reference sequence). CDR3 length: 14 amino acids. Trimming removed 7 bases at V and 6 bases at J, with 16 bases between. Incomplete CDR3 DNA: TGTGCCAGTACCGCAGCTCAGGGTGGTCAGCCC. Translated: CASTAAQGGQP. The complete CDR3 sequence is CASTAAQGGQPQHF.

A note on this clone: With the read ending 3 residues before the CDR3 end, the germline J gene is used to fill in that end. The chain uses TRBV30 and TRBJ2-1; 8 nucleotides line up with TRBD2. Trimming at V came to 4 bases and at J to 0 bases, leaving 8 bases not matched to a gene. Germline CDR1 reads GTSNPN; CDR2 reads SVGIG (reference sequence). There are 16 residues in the CDR3. CDR3 amino acids: CAWTPTSVSSYNEQFF. Partial CDR3 DNA: TGTGCCTGGACGCCGACTAGCGTTAGCTCCTACAATGAG.

With respect to this clone: The CDR3 goes on 3 residues after the read ends, and that part is filled in from the germline J gene. The V gene is TRBV13, the J gene TRBJ2-3, with 7 bases identical to TRBD2. The CDR3 length is 15 residues. V dropped 1 base and J dropped 5; count of bases not matched to a gene: 6. CDR1 PRHDT and CDR2 FYEKMQ come from the germline V gene (reference sequence). The CDR3 bases that were read are TGTGCCAGCAGCTTAGCAGCAGCGGGAAAAGATACG. Protein product: CASSLAAAGKDT. The entire CDR3 is CASSLAAAGKDTQYF.

Worth noting for this clone: Read data end 3 residues before the CDR3 end; the end is taken from the germline J gene. The chain couples TRBV7-6 to TRBJ2-3, with 13 bases that match TRBD2. This CDR3 spans 18 amino acids. Germline CDR1 and CDR2: SGHVS and FNYEAQ. V lost 2 bases and J lost 3; bases outside the gene matches: 8. The CDR3 reads CASSLSPGLAGKTDTQYF. The sequenced CDR3 bases are TGTGCCAGCAGCTTATCACCGGGACTAGCGGGAAAAACAGATACG.